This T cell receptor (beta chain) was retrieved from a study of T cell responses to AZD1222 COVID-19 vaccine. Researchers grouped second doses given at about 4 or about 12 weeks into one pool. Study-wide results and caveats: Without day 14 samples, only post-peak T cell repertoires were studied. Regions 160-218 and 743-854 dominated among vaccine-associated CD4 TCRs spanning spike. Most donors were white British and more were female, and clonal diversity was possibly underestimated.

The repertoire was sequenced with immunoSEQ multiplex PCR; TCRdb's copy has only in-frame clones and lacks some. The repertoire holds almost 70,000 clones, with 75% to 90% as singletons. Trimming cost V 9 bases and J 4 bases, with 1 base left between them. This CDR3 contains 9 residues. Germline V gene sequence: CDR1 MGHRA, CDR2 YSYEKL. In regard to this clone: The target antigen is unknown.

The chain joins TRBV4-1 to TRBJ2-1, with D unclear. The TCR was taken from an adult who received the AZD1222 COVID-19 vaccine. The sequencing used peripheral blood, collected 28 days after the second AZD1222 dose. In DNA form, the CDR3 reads TGCGCCAGTTACAATGAGCAGTTCTTC. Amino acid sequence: CASYNEQFF.